One and the same sample provided the 32 T cell receptor beta chains below, sequenced in a study of early T cells in non-severe SARS-CoV-2 infection (dated by TCRdb to 2020 to 2023). Library construction relied on 5' RACE. Sequenced on a NextSeq 500. The public reads were reprocessed in TCRdb via fastp at Q25 and MiXCR, keeping in-frame beta chains. Each record represents a unique CDR3 protein, reported with the most common genes and DNA among its rows. The table for this sample lists roughly 57,000 distinct CDR3 sequences; under 15% of them were counted only once. Around 1.4% of the sample rests with the top ten. The specimen was whole blood. The receptors come from an adult who was a healthcare worker with PCR-confirmed SARS-CoV-2 infection or an uninfected control (not recorded which).

This clonotype was seen only a few times. The chain links TRBV5-1 to TRBJ2-1; weak D call: TRBD1 (6 bases). The CDR3 spans 16 residues. The ends were cut back, 2 bases at V and 4 bases at J, with 16 bases in the middle. Germline V gives CDR1 SGHRS, CDR2 YFSETQ. The CDR3 loop is CASSFLAGVSYNEQFF. The DNA for the CDR3 is TGCGCCAGCAGCTTTTTAGCAGGGGTTTCTTACAATGAGCAGTTCTTC.

This clonotype was counted only a few times. The chain carries TRBV12-5 and TRBJ1-1; maybe TRBD1 (6 bases). The CDR3 extends over 16 amino acids. V was cut by 1 base and J by 1 base, with 13 bases left in between. In germline, CDR1 is LGHNT, CDR2 FRNRAP. This CDR3 reads CASGLAAGVGNTEAFF. The CDR3 coding sequence is TGTGCTAGTGGTTTGGCCGCAGGGGTCGGGAACACTGAAGCTTTCTTT.

This clonotype has at least ten counts. The chain combines TRBV4-3 with TRBJ1-1, with unresolved D. CDR1 and CDR2 (germline): LGHNA, YSLEER. CDR3 size: 13 residues. V was trimmed by 6 bases and J by 7 bases, leaving 15 bases between them. CDR3 sequence reads: CASSPGGSSEAFF. The DNA for the CDR3 is TGCGCCAGCAGTCCTGGAGGTTCCAGTGAAGCTTTCTTT.

A note on this clonotype: Just one base apart from a much larger clone, this may be a read error. The gene calls are TRBV7-9 and TRBJ1-6; 7 positions agree with TRBD1. Germline CDR1 SEHNR, CDR2 FQNEAQ (reference sequence). The V and J ends lost 2 bases and 14 bases, in that order; junction bases with no gene match: 9. The length of the CDR3 is 14 residues. The CDR3 is CASSLHRQGKALHF. CDR3 sequence (DNA): TGTGCCAGCAGCTTACACCGACAGGGTAAGGCCCTCCACTTT.

This clonotype came up many times. This chain links TRBV7-2 with TRBJ1-5; 7 nucleotides align to TRBD1. Trimming removed 3 bases from V and 4 bases from J; junction bases left unmatched: 6. The length of the CDR3 is 15 residues. CDR1 and CDR2 from the germline V gene are SGHTA and FQGNSA. DNA of the CDR3: TGTGCCAGCAGCTTCCAGACAGGGCCAAATCAGCCCCAGCATTTT. This sequence encodes CASSFQTGPNQPQHF.

This clonotype occurred many times. This chain connects TRBV6-6 to TRBJ2-5, with TRBD2 matching over 10 bases. The V and J ends lost 8 bases and 1 base, in that order; junction bases with no gene match: 1. The germline V gene encodes CDR1 MNHNY and CDR2 SVGAGI (reference sequence). The CDR3 covers 13 residues. The CDR3 region has the DNA TGTGCCAGCCGACTAGCGGGCCAAGAGACCCAGTACTTC. This gives the protein CASRLAGQETQYF.

There are many counts of this clonotype. V is TRBV20-1 and J is TRBJ1-1, with D possibly TRBD1 on 5 matching bases. The CDR3 extends over 13 amino acids. V was trimmed by 8 bases and J by 6 bases, leaving 19 bases between them. Germline V CDR1 and CDR2: DFQATT, SNEGSKA (reference sequence). The CDR3 loop reads CSLLLGAAAEAFF. CDR3 in DNA: TGCAGTCTATTACTCGGGGCTGCCGCTGAAGCTTTCTTT.

This clonotype was observed many times. This rearrangement joins TRBV12-3 or TRBV12-4 to TRBJ1-1, with D hard to call. The CDR3 has 14 amino acids. V was cut by 6 bases and J by 0 bases, with 11 bases left in between. In DNA form, the CDR3 reads TGTGCCAGCAGACCGGACCCCCTGAACACTGAAGCTTTCTTT. Protein product: CASRPDPLNTEAFF.

This clonotype was observed a few times. The chain is built from TRBV29-1 and TRBJ1-2; TRBD1 matches 8 bases. Germline assignment: CDR1 SQVTM and CDR2 ANQGSEA. Germline trimming cut 7 bases from V and 4 bases from J; bases unmatched to any gene: 8. The CDR3 is made up of 13 amino acids. The CDR3 sequence is CSGSQGASYGYTF. Here the CDR3 DNA reads TGCAGCGGCAGCCAGGGGGCCTCCTATGGCTACACCTTC. The variable domain in full, completed from reference TRBV29-1 and TRBJ1-2, reads SAVISQKPSRDICQRGTSLTIQCQVDSQVTMMFWYRQQPGQSLTLIATANQGSEATYESGFVIDKFPISRPNLTFSTLTVSNMSPEDSSIYLCSGSQGASYGYTFGSGTRLTVV.

The table lists this clonotype with a few counts. The J gene is TRBJ2-3, the V gene TRBV6-1; 7 bases agree with TRBD1. The CDR3 is 15 amino acids. Trimming took 3 bases from V and 8 from J; bases not matched to a gene: 11. Germline V gene sequence: CDR1 MNHNS, CDR2 SASEGT. CDR3 in DNA: TGTGCCAGCAGTGACAAGACAGGGAGTTTTGGTACGCAGTATTTT. Translated, it gives CASSDKTGSFGTQYF.

This clonotype appeared many times. The CDR3 DNA follows: TGCGCCAGCAGCTTGGTCAGCGGGGCCGAGACCCAGTACTTC. Translated: CASSLVSGAETQYF. The genes are TRBV5-1 and TRBJ2-5; 7 nucleotides align to TRBD2. V shed 0 bases and J 5 bases; nucleotides not matched to a gene: 4. Germline CDR1 is SGHRS and CDR2 is YFSETQ. The CDR3 consists of 14 residues.

This clonotype was recorded at least ten times. This rearrangement joins TRBV12-3 or TRBV12-4 to TRBJ2-6, with D unresolved. The CDR3 covers 19 residues. V gave up 5 bases and J gave up 0 bases, with 20 bases separating them. In DNA, the CDR3 is TGTGCCAGCAGTCGAACGGACCAAATCAGGTCCTCTGGGGCCAACGTCCTGACTTTC. Translation: CASSRTDQIRSSGANVLTF.

This clonotype was counted a few times. The chain couples TRBV7-8 to TRBJ1-4, with a possible D match to TRBD1 (5 bases). V was trimmed by 8 bases and J by 8 bases, leaving 21 bases between them. This CDR3 has 15 amino acids. Germline V gives CDR1 SGHVS, CDR2 FQNEAQ. In DNA form, the CDR3 reads TGTGCCAGCGCCCCGGGGGGACCCCCGGGGGAAAAACTGTTTTTT. This encodes CASAPGGPPGEKLFF.

This clonotype was recorded many times. In nucleotides, the CDR3 is TGTGCCTGGGGCCCGGATCGACCCCAGCATTTT. It yields the protein CAWGPDRPQHF. V is TRBV30 and J is TRBJ1-5, with D unclear. Germline-derived CDR1 and CDR2 are GTSNPN and SVGIG (reference sequence). V lost 5 bases to trimming and J lost 10 bases, with 12 bases between them. CDR3 length: 11 amino acids.

This clonotype was detected ten times or more. This sequence joins TRBV11-2 and TRBJ2-2, with D unresolved. Germline CDR1 is SGHAT and CDR2 is FQNNGV. The CDR3 has 11 residues. With 1 base removed from V and 9 bases from J, the gap between germline ends came to 3 bases. CDR3 nucleotides: TGTGCCAGCAGCTTAGGTTGGGAGCTGTTTTTT. Amino acid sequence: CASSLGWELFF.

This clonotype was counted at least ten times. The V call is TRBV5-1, the J call TRBJ2-7; D might be TRBD2 (6 bases). The V and J ends lost 0 bases and 3 bases respectively, with 13 bases between them. The length of the CDR3 is 15 residues. Germline CDR1 and CDR2: SGHRS and YFSETQ. CDR3 nucleotide sequence: TGCGCCAGCAGCTTGGCCCCGGGAGAATACTACGAGCAGTACTTC. As protein: CASSLAPGEYYEQYF.

This clonotype was seen a few times. V and J are TRBV3-1 and TRBJ1-1; 10 nucleotides agree with TRBD1. The CDR3 covers 15 residues. Germline V CDR1 and CDR2: LGHDT, YNNKEL (reference sequence). The ends lost 3 bases at V and 10 bases at J; junction bases unmatched: 11. Here the CDR3 DNA reads TGTGCCAGCAGCCAGGATCGACGGGACAGGGGAGTAGCTTTCTTT. Translation gives CASSQDRRDRGVAFF.

The chain couples TRBV6-5 to TRBJ2-3; 12 bases map to TRBD2. This CDR3 spans 14 amino acids. Losses at the gene ends were 9 bases for V and 4 bases for J; bases not matched to a gene: 5. Germline assignment: CDR1 MNHEY and CDR2 SVGAGI. The CDR3, as DNA: TGTGCCAGTATGCTAGCGGGGGGGCCAGATACGCAGTATTTT. It codes for CASMLAGGPDTQYF.

In its sample, this clonotype was seen a few times. This chain joins TRBV16 and TRBJ2-1, with D possibly being TRBD2 (6 bases). The V end lost 1 base, the J end lost 0 bases, and 16 bases lay between the germline ends. Germline CDR1 reads KGHSY; CDR2 reads FQNENV. The CDR3 sequence is 18 residues long. The CDR3 coding sequence is TGTGCCAGCAGCCAATATGCCCCTCGGGGAGGCTCCTACAATGAGCAGTTCTTC. It is translated as CASSQYAPRGGSYNEQFF. The full variable domain, with the rest looked up from reference TRBV16 and TRBJ2-1, is GEEVAQTPKHLVRGEGQKAKLYCAPIKGHSYVFWYQQVLKNEFKFLISFQNENVFDETGMPKERFSAKCLPNSPCSLEIQATKLEDSAVYFCASSQYAPRGGSYNEQFFGPGTRLTVL.

This clonotype has a count of ten or more. The rearrangement links TRBV29-1 to TRBJ2-2, with D uncertain. V was pared by 4 bases and J by 7 bases, with 7 bases between. CDR3 length: 11 amino acids. Germline values: CDR1 SQVTM, CDR2 ANQGSEA. CDR3 loop: CSVVKVGELFF. The CDR3 DNA sequence: TGCAGCGTTGTGAAGGTCGGGGAGCTGTTTTTT.

This clonotype appeared many times. The chain links TRBV19 to TRBJ1-5; D perhaps matches TRBD1 (5 bases). The CDR3 has 17 amino acids. Between the trimmed V and J ends, which lost 8 bases and 2 bases, there was a span of 22 bases. Germline CDR1 and CDR2: LNHDA and SQIVND (reference sequence). The CDR3 region has the DNA TGTGCCAGTCGTCCCCAGGCCATCAGGGTTGGCAATCAGCCCCAGCATTTT. It specifies CASRPQAIRVGNQPQHF.

The chain employs TRBV21-1 and TRBJ1-2; the tabulated D call, TRBD1, remains unverified against the DNA. TRBV21-1 is labeled a pseudogene. The CDR3 runs 16 residues. The CDR3 bases are TGTGCCAGCAGGGACCCCTGGACAGGGCGTGACTATGGCTACACCTTC. This sequence encodes CASRDPWTGRDYGYTF.

The J gene is TRBJ2-5, the V gene TRBV20-1; TRBD2 aligns across 8 bases. The V segment lost 6 bases and the J segment 4 bases; nucleotides outside the gene matches: 10. This CDR3 contains 14 residues. Germline assignment: CDR1 DFQATT and CDR2 SNEGSKA (reference sequence). For the CDR3, the DNA is TGCAGTGCCAGAACCGGGACTAGTGCAGAGACCCAGTACTTC. Translating gives CSARTGTSAETQYF.

The table lists this clonotype with many counts. The CDR3 loop reads CASSPTRAYGYTF. The CDR3 DNA follows: TGTGCCAGTAGTCCGACAAGGGCGTACGGCTACACCTTC. The V and J genes are TRBV19 and TRBJ1-2; D is uncertain. V was cut by 5 bases and J by 8 bases, with 15 bases left in between. CDR3 length: 13 amino acids. Germline values: CDR1 LNHDA, CDR2 SQIVND (reference sequence).

This clonotype was seen repeatedly, ten times or more. The chain uses TRBV29-1 and TRBJ2-1; D might be TRBD2 (5 bases). Germline lookup yields CDR1 SQVTM and CDR2 ANQGSEA. Trimming took 3 bases from V and 1 from J, leaving 13 bases between them. CDR3 size: 15 residues. This CDR3 is CSVDSSRVSYNEQFF. CDR3 DNA: TGCAGCGTTGACAGCTCGCGGGTATCCTACAATGAGCAGTTCTTC.

A remark on this clonotype: It may be a read error: a sequence one base away is much more abundant. This chain joins TRBV29-1 and TRBJ2-7; no firm D call. This CDR3 has 12 residues. Germline assignment: CDR1 SQVTM and CDR2 ANQGSEA. The CDR3 is CSVFEPSYEQHF. The CDR3 DNA reads TGCAGCGTTTTCGAACCCTCCTACGAGCAGCACTTC.

This clonotype was seen ten or more times. V is TRBV20-1 and J is TRBJ2-5, with 7 bases fitting TRBD2. CDR3 size: 13 residues. Trimming took 5 bases from V and 5 from J; bases not matched to a gene: 8. Germline assignment: CDR1 DFQATT and CDR2 SNEGSKA (reference sequence). The CDR3 loop reads CSALGLEGETQYF. Written as DNA, the CDR3 is TGCAGTGCTCTAGGACTAGAAGGGGAGACCCAGTACTTC.

This clonotype was seen only a few times. The chain joins TRBV10-3 to TRBJ1-3; the D gene is possibly TRBD1 (5 bases). The length of the CDR3 is 15 residues. V lost 7 bases, J lost 0 bases, and 13 bases lay in between. Germline loops: CDR1 ENHRY, CDR2 SYGVKD. The CDR3 DNA reads TGTGCCATCACCGCGGACAACCTCTCTGGAAACACCATATATTTT. This encodes CAITADNLSGNTIYF.

This clonotype was found many times. This chain joins TRBV12-3 or TRBV12-4 and TRBJ1-1, with D unclear. Trimming left V 6 bases short and J 4 bases short, with 6 bases between. The CDR3 sequence is 11 residues long. The CDR3 reads CASSFGTEAFF. Written as DNA, the CDR3 is TGTGCCAGCAGCTTTGGCACTGAAGCTTTCTTT.

This clonotype was seen just once. The junction differs from germline at one of its ends, possibly a read error. J is TRBJ2-7 and V is TRBV20-1, with D unresolved. The V gene's germline CDR1 is DFQATT and CDR2 SNEGSKA (reference sequence). This CDR3 has 13 amino acids. CDR3 sequence (DNA): TGCGGTGCTAGAGGTTACAGAAGCTACGAGCAGTACTTC. This sequence encodes CGARGYRSYEQYF.

Only a few counts were recorded for this clonotype. The rearrangement joins TRBV7-6 to TRBJ1-2, with 8 bases matching TRBD1. Germline V gene data show CDR1 as SGHVS and CDR2 as FNYEAQ. The J segment lost 4 bases and the V segment lost 1 base, leaving 5 bases of the junction unmatched. The CDR3 totals 15 residues. In nucleotides, the CDR3 is TGTGCCAGCAGCTTAGGTGCGGGACAGGTCTATGGCTACACCTTC. It specifies CASSLGAGQVYGYTF. Full variable domain (missing parts from reference TRBV7-6 and TRBJ1-2): GAGVSQSPRYKVTKRGQDVALRCDPISGHVSLYWYRQALGQGPEFLTYFNYEAQQDKSGLPNDRFSAERPEGSISTLTIQRTEQRDSAMYRCASSLGAGQVYGYTFGSGTRLTVV.

This clonotype was seen repeatedly, ten times or more. The chain recombines TRBV19 with TRBJ1-6; 8 bases match TRBD1. The CDR3 runs to 14 residues. Germline CDR1 and CDR2: LNHDA and SQIVND (reference sequence). Trimming removed 8 bases from V and 6 bases from J; junction bases left unmatched: 6. The CDR3 region has the DNA TGTGCCAGTCGGGACAGGAACTTTAATTCACCCCTCCACTTT. It specifies CASRDRNFNSPLHF. The full variable domain, with the rest looked up from reference TRBV19 and TRBJ1-6, is DGGITQSPKYLFRKEGQNVTLSCEQNLNHDAMYWYRQDPGQGLRLIYYSQIVNDFQKGDIAEGYSVSREKKESFPLTVTSAQKNPTAFYLCASRDRNFNSPLHFGNGTRLTVT.